This T cell receptor (beta chain) derives from a study of blood T cell repertoires in COVID-19. Study-wide background: Sample material is recorded as cDNA or gDNA derived from T cells, B-cell-depleted T cells, or PBMCs.

This table comes from immunoSEQ multiplex PCR, and its TCRdb copy is limited to in-frame clones, with some not included. The data show some 100,000 clones, with around 88% seen just once and roughly 25% held by the top ten. In this sample, this clone turned up once. Germline CDR1 SGHDT, CDR2 YYEEEE. Trimming left V 4 bases short and J 4 bases short, with 18 bases between. This CDR3 has 16 residues. What was sequenced was peripheral blood. This TCR was recovered from a human donor in a cohort sampled during active COVID-19. This chain uses TRBV5-6 with TRBJ2-1; D remains unclear. CDR3: CASSIIVIAPYNEQFF. Here the CDR3 DNA reads TGTGCCAGCAGCATTATCGTCATAGCCCCGTACAATGAGCAGTTCTTC.